This T cell receptor (beta chain) was sequenced for a study of blood T cell dynamics during melanoma immunotherapy. This table comes from immunoSEQ multiplex PCR, and its TCRdb copy is limited to in-frame clones, with some not included. This table has approximately 6,100 clones, nearly 90% appearing once. Study outcomes and limitations: It remained unknown if the driving T cell clones were melanoma-specific.

On this clone itself: Its antigen remains unidentified.

The sample's time point: pre-treatment baseline. CDR1 and CDR2 from the germline V gene are LGHNT and FRNRAP. The ends were cut back, 2 bases at V and 0 bases at J, with 8 bases in the middle. CDR3 length: 16 residues. This sequence originates from a human donor with melanoma. The chain is built from TRBV12-5 and TRBJ1-6; D is undetermined. The sequencing here drew on blood, taken from a patient treated with checkpoint blockade. The CDR3 loop reads CASGLTVSSYNSPLHF. DNA for the CDR3: TGTGCTAGTGGTTTGACAGTGAGCTCCTATAATTCACCCCTCCACTTT.